This T cell receptor (beta chain) was obtained from a study of shared clonotypes between healthy human individuals. The CDR3 has 15 residues. Trimming cost V 4 bases and J 5 bases, with 14 bases left between them. Per germline, CDR1 SGHAT and CDR2 FQNNGV. Study conclusions and caveats: Depth of sequencing was expected to influence donor clonotype sharing. The naive CD4 repertoires of a few donors were compared, and around 5% of clonotypes were shared.

This clone was recorded only once. Its antigen is unidentified. Some clones are missing from TCRdb's copy, which holds only in-frame ones; the method was immunoSEQ multiplex PCR. The sample has roughly 1,600,000 clones, 97% to 99% seen once. The genes are TRBV11-2 and TRBJ2-2; D tentatively fits TRBD1 or TRBD2 (6 bases each). Specimen: naive CD4+ T cells sorted from blood. Subset defined: CD45RA+ positively selected. This receptor was taken from a man aged 25 to 40 in good health. The CDR3 loop is CASSWGLRGTGELFF. Here the CDR3 DNA reads TGTGCCAGCAGCTGGGGACTCAGGGGTACCGGGGAGCTGTTTTTT.